The 22 T cell receptor beta chains reported below all come from one sample, sequenced in a study of blood T cell repertoires in COVID-19. Assay used: immunoSEQ multiplex PCR; TCRdb lists only in-frame clones, some missing. The sample has roughly 250,000 clones; 88% are singletons. Sequencing was performed on peripheral blood. The receptor set was obtained from a woman aged 40 to 50 who had recovered from COVID-19.

V and J are TRBV9 and TRBJ1-2; 7 nucleotides agree with TRBD1. This CDR3 spans 13 amino acids. Losses at the gene ends were 4 bases for V and 4 bases for J; bases not matched to a gene: 4. Germline CDR1 reads SGDLS; CDR2 reads YYNGEE. This chain's CDR3 is CASSPDRSYGYTF. Written as DNA, the CDR3 is TGTGCCAGCAGCCCGGACAGGAGCTATGGCTACACCTTC.

The chain uses TRBV7-9 and TRBJ1-5; D gene ambiguous. Germline lookup yields CDR1 SEHNR and CDR2 FQNEAQ (reference sequence). This CDR3 has 13 amino acids. The V end lost 4 bases, the J end lost 6 bases, and 10 bases lay between the germline ends. The CDR3 DNA reads as TGTGCCAGCAGCTCCCGTGGCCCTCAGCCCCAGCATTTT. It specifies CASSSRGPQPQHF.

CDR3 loop: CASSPGLPLEQYV. The CDR3, as DNA: TGTGCCAGCTCACCCGGACTGCCTTTGGAGCAGTACGTC. The V and J genes are TRBV18 and TRBJ2-7, with a tentative D call TRBD2 (5 bases). From germline, CDR1 is KGHSH and CDR2 LQKENI. The CDR3 spans 13 residues. The germline V and J ends were trimmed by 3 bases and 7 bases, with 13 bases remaining between them.

The J gene is TRBJ1-6, the V gene TRBV12-5; the D gene is possibly TRBD1 (6 bases). Germline V gene lookup returns CDR1 LGHNT and CDR2 FRNRAP. This CDR3 region has 13 residues. V was shortened by 3 bases and J by 10 bases, with 10 bases between the two germline ends. Here the CDR3 reads CASGFGGGSPLHF. CDR3 sequence (DNA): TGTGCTAGTGGTTTTGGGGGGGGCTCACCCCTCCACTTT. Together with reference TRBV12-5 and TRBJ1-6, the CDR3 gives the full variable domain: DARVTQTPRHKVTEMGQEVTMRCQPILGHNTVFWYRQTMMQGLELLAYFRNRAPLDDSGMPKDRFSAEMPDATLATLKIQPSEPRDSAVYFCASGFGGGSPLHFGNGTRLTVT.

V is TRBV27 and J is TRBJ1-2; D may be TRBD1 (5 bases). V lost 3 bases and J lost 0, with 17 bases in between. This CDR3 has 17 amino acids. CDR1 is MNHEY, CDR2 SMNVEV, per germline (reference sequence). The CDR3 sequence: CASSFSRTGDPNYGYTF. Written as DNA, the CDR3 is TGTGCCAGCAGTTTCTCCAGGACGGGGGATCCTAACTATGGCTACACCTTC.

In this sample, this clone turned up a few times. The genes are TRBV3-1 (or the pseudogene TRBV3-2) and TRBJ2-3; the D gene is possibly TRBD2 (7 bases). The V gene lost 3 bases and the J gene lost 6 bases, with 10 bases spanning the gap. This CDR3 has 13 residues. Germline-derived CDR1 and CDR2 are LGHDT and YNNKEL (reference sequence). CDR3 residues: CASSHRGADTQYF. CDR3 nucleotide sequence: TGTGCCAGCAGCCATCGGGGGGCGGATACGCAGTATTTT.

This chain connects TRBV5-6 to TRBJ2-7; no definite D call. The V gene lost 0 bases and the J gene lost 4 bases, with 5 bases spanning the gap. Per germline, CDR1 SGHDT and CDR2 YYEEEE. The CDR3 has 12 residues. CDR3 in DNA: TGTGCCAGCAGCTTGGGGGCGTACGAGCAGTACTTC. Protein product: CASSLGAYEQYF. Together with reference TRBV5-6 and TRBJ2-7, the CDR3 gives the full variable domain: DAGVTQSPTHLIKTRGQQVTLRCSPKSGHDTVSWYQQALGQGPQFIFQYYEEEERQRGNFPDRFSGHQFPNYSSELNVNALLLGDSALYLCASSLGAYEQYFGPGTRLTVT.

The genes are TRBV5-4 and TRBJ2-5; TRBD2 aligns across 7 bases. This CDR3 spans 16 amino acids. CDR1 SGHNT and CDR2 YYREEE come from the germline V gene (reference sequence). Trimming cost V 3 bases and J 1 base; bases outside gene matches: 9. CDR3 amino acids: CASSSPQASGQETQYF. The CDR3 coding sequence is TGTGCCAGCAGCTCCCCCCAGGCTAGCGGCCAAGAGACCCAGTACTTC. Variable domain in full (rest from reference TRBV5-4 and TRBJ2-5): ETGVTQSPTHLIKTRGQQVTLRCSSQSGHNTVSWYQQALGQGPQFIFQYYREEENGRGNFPPRFSGLQFPNYSSELNVNALELDDSALYLCASSSPQASGQETQYFGPGTRLLVL.

About this clone itself: At the DNA level, this CDR3 is encoded by other sequences in the same sample as well. The CDR3 sequence: CASSPGTAQETQYF. The CDR3 DNA is TGCGCCAGCAGCCCTGGGACTGCCCAAGAGACCCAGTACTTC. The chain is built from TRBV5-1 and TRBJ2-5, with D perhaps TRBD2 (6 bases). Trimming cost V 4 bases and J 1 base, with 11 bases left between them. The germline gives CDR1 SGHRS, CDR2 YFSETQ. The CDR3 length is 14 residues.

The V gene is TRBV18, the J gene TRBJ2-1; tentatively, D is TRBD2 (6 bases). This CDR3 is built from 14 residues. V was clipped by 3 bases and J by 10 bases, with 16 bases between them. From germline, CDR1 is KGHSH and CDR2 LQKENI. The CDR3 spells CASSPGLTKFEQFF. The CDR3 DNA reads as TGTGCCAGCTCACCGGGACTCACTAAGTTCGAGCAGTTCTTC. The entire variable domain, with the rest obtained from reference TRBV18 and TRBJ2-1, is as follows: NAGVMQNPRHLVRRRGQEARLRCSPMKGHSHVYWYRQLPEEGLKFMVYLQKENIIDESGMPKERFSAEFPKEGPSILRIQQVVRGDSAAYFCASSPGLTKFEQFFGPGTRLTVL.

The chain recombines TRBV7-2 with TRBJ1-6; 7 bases fit TRBD1. Germline V CDR1 and CDR2: SGHTA, FQGNSA. The CDR3 has 15 residues. The V segment lost 5 bases and the J segment 7 bases; nucleotides outside the gene matches: 8. This chain's CDR3 is CASSPQGQNNSPLHF. The CDR3 DNA is TGTGCCAGCAGCCCGCAGGGACAGAACAATTCACCCCTCCACTTT.

V gene TRBV11-3 combines with J gene TRBJ1-2; 7 bases align to TRBD1. The germline V gene encodes CDR1 SGHNT and CDR2 YENEEA. The CDR3 loop spans 14 amino acids. Trimming cost V 4 bases and J 0 bases; bases outside gene matches: 2. CDR3 amino acids: CASSWTGANYGYTF. The CDR3 DNA is TGTGCCAGCAGCTGGACAGGAGCTAACTATGGCTACACCTTC.

The rearrangement joins TRBV5-1 to TRBJ1-1; D gene ambiguous. CDR3 length: 13 residues. V was trimmed by 5 bases and J by 1 base, leaving 9 bases between them. Germline assignment: CDR1 SGHRS and CDR2 YFSETQ. CDR3 coding DNA: TGCGCCAGCAGTGGTTTGGCGAACACTGAAGCTTTCTTT. This sequence encodes CASSGLANTEAFF.

The CDR3 DNA follows: TGTGCCAGCAGTCTCGGACAGGGGGTCAATCAGCCCCAGCATTTT. Translated: CASSLGQGVNQPQHF. The rearrangement uses TRBV25-1 and TRBJ1-5, with 10 bases that match TRBD1. The CDR3 length is 15 residues. J was trimmed by 3 bases and V by 5 bases; bases with no gene match: 4. CDR1 and CDR2 (germline): MGHDK, SYGVNS.

This clone was seen only once. V usage is TRBV30 and J usage is TRBJ2-3; 9 bases map to TRBD2. From germline, CDR1 is GTSNPN and CDR2 SVGIG (reference sequence). V was clipped by 6 bases and J by 2 bases; unmatched bases: 9. The CDR3 contains 15 residues. The CDR3 DNA is TGTGCCTGCAACCTAGCGGGGCCGAACACAGATACGCAGTATTTT. It is translated as CACNLAGPNTDTQYF.

This chain uses TRBV2 with TRBJ2-2, with unresolved D. Trimming shortened V by 4 bases and J by 6 bases, and 12 bases separated the two germline ends. The CDR3 sequence is 14 residues long. Germline CDR1 and CDR2: SNHLY and FYNNEI. This CDR3 is CASSVAGSAGELFF. Written as DNA, the CDR3 is TGTGCCAGCAGTGTGGCAGGTTCCGCCGGGGAGCTGTTTTTT.

This sequence joins TRBV19 and TRBJ2-7, with 7 bases that match TRBD2. The germline V gene has CDR1 LNHDA and CDR2 SQIVND (reference sequence). The CDR3 loop spans 12 amino acids. The V segment lost 6 bases and the J segment 5 bases; nucleotides outside the gene matches: 4. As DNA, the CDR3 is TGTGCCAGTAGCACCGGGACTAACGAGCAGTACTTC. Encoded protein: CASSTGTNEQYF.

The genes are TRBV9 and TRBJ2-2; 7 bases are shared with TRBD2. Germline-derived CDR1 and CDR2 are SGDLS and YYNGEE. Germline trimming cut 0 bases from V and 5 bases from J; bases unmatched to any gene: 4. The CDR3 sequence is 15 residues long. The CDR3 DNA reads TGTGCCAGCAGCGTAGCGTCTAGCGGAACCGGGGAGCTGTTTTTT. Protein: CASSVASSGTGELFF.

The genes are TRBV30 and TRBJ1-2; TRBD1 aligns across 7 bases. Germline V CDR1 and CDR2: GTSNPN, SVGIG (reference sequence). The CDR3 has 13 amino acids. V lost 0 bases to trimming and J lost 7 bases; unmatched junction nucleotides: 5. In DNA, the CDR3 is TGTGCCTGGAGTGTAGGGCAGGGGGGTGGCTACACCTTC. It translates to CAWSVGQGGGYTF.

This chain connects TRBV6-1 to TRBJ2-3; possible D gene TRBD2, 6 bases. The CDR3 is 15 amino acids. Trimming pared 3 bases from V and 4 bases from J, leaving 14 bases between. CDR1 and CDR2 (germline): MNHNS, SASEGT. The CDR3 spells CASSERRDPPDTQYF. The CDR3 DNA is TGTGCCAGCAGTGAGAGGAGGGACCCTCCAGATACGCAGTATTTT.

In this sample, this clone turned up once. The chain carries TRBV21-1 and TRBJ1-3; TRBD1, as called in the table, went unchecked against the DNA. TRBV21-1 is classified as a pseudogene. This CDR3 spans 18 amino acids. CDR3 in amino acids: CASRPRDRPTSSGNTIYF. DNA of the CDR3: TGTGCCAGCAGGCCCCGGGACAGGCCTACGAGCTCTGGAAACACCATATATTTT.

This clone was picked up one time. The J gene is TRBJ2-3, the V gene TRBV5-4; 10 bases fit TRBD2. Germline loops: CDR1 SGHNT, CDR2 YYREEE (reference sequence). V trimming: 0 bases; J trimming: 5 bases; junction bases outside the gene matches: 6. The CDR3 loop spans 16 amino acids. In DNA form, the CDR3 reads TGTGCCAGCAGCTTGGTTGGGGCTAGCGGGAGAGATACGCAGTATTTT. Translation: CASSLVGASGRDTQYF.